These 19 T cell receptor beta chains originate from one sample sequenced in a study of T cells in Graves' hyperthyroidism and ophthalmopathy. RNA transcripts were the template for amplifying TCR beta CDR3 regions. When the TCR CDR3 underwent first-round RT-PCR, the HTBI primer set was used. TCRdb called the multiplex PCR reads again in MiXCR, with one record for every CDR3 protein. The data hold over 350,000 distinct CDR3 sequences, with roughly 14% observed a single time. The sample comprised blood. The receptors originated from a man between 18 and 29 years old with Graves' ophthalmopathy.

This clonotype was seen many times. The CDR3, as DNA: TGTGCCAGCAGGCGACAGGGAGGCGAGCAGTACTTC. It yields the protein CASRRQGGEQYF. The V gene is TRBV27, the J gene TRBJ2-7; perhaps TRBD1 as D (7 bases). V lost 6 bases, J lost 6 bases, and 12 bases lay in between. CDR1 is MNHEY and CDR2 is SMNVEV in the germline V gene (reference sequence). CDR3 length equals 12 residues.

This clonotype was counted at least ten times. The chain employs TRBV6-6 and TRBJ2-3; 8 bases map to TRBD2. The CDR3 spans 16 residues. J lost 4 bases, V lost 0 bases, and 6 bases had no gene match. CDR1 and CDR2 (germline): MNHNY, SVGAGI (reference sequence). The CDR3 DNA follows: TGTGCCAGCAGTTACTCCGGCGGGGGGCTGCCAGATACGCAGTATTTT. This codes for CASSYSGGGLPDTQYF.

This clonotype was seen many times. The chain is built from TRBV12-3 or TRBV12-4 and TRBJ1-5; tentatively, D is TRBD1 (6 bases). The CDR3 is made up of 17 amino acids. V lost 5 bases and J lost 7, with 24 bases in between. In DNA form, the CDR3 reads TGTGCCAGCAGTCCCCACGGCGGGGGGGCTGGCTGGCAGCCCCAGCATTTT. Translating gives CASSPHGGGAGWQPQHF.

This clonotype was detected ten times or more. The V and J genes are TRBV7-9 and TRBJ2-1; 15 bases line up with TRBD2. Looked up from germline, CDR1 is SEHNR and CDR2 is FQNEAQ (reference sequence). The CDR3 totals 15 residues. V trimming: 4 bases; J trimming: 8 bases; junction bases outside the gene matches: 3. The CDR3: CASSSWTSGGDEQFF. CDR3 DNA: TGTGCCAGCAGCTCTTGGACTAGCGGGGGGGATGAGCAGTTCTTC. Using reference TRBV7-9 and TRBJ2-1 for the parts outside the CDR3, the full variable domain is DTGVSQNPRHKITKRGQNVTFRCDPISEHNRLYWYRQTLGQGPEFLTYFQNEAQLEKSRLLSDRFSAERPKGSFSTLEIQRTEQGDSAMYLCASSSWTSGGDEQFFGPGTRLTVL.

A few counts support this clonotype. The rearrangement links TRBV4-1 to TRBJ2-7, with 7 bases matching TRBD1. Germline V CDR1 and CDR2: MGHRA, YSYEKL. CDR3 size: 14 residues. Germline trimming cut 1 base from V and 2 bases from J; bases unmatched to any gene: 2. DNA of the CDR3: TGCGCCAGCAGCCAAGGGGACAGCCCCTACGAGCAGTACTTC. Its translation is CASSQGDSPYEQYF.

Concerning this clonotype itself: Mismatch with germline at one junction end may stem from a read error. This chain links TRBV3-1 with TRBJ2-5, with 8 bases aligning to TRBD1. The CDR3 extends over 14 amino acids. Per the germline V gene, CDR1 is LGHDT and CDR2 is YNNKEL (reference sequence). The CDR3 region has the DNA TGCGCCAGCAAACCGGACAGGGCCCAAGAGACCCAGTACTTC. Amino acids: CASKPDRAQETQYF.

This clonotype was detected once. The gene calls are TRBV18 and TRBJ2-1; D is uncertain. Germline loops: CDR1 KGHSH, CDR2 LQKENI. V was pared by 4 bases and J by 3 bases, with 16 bases between. CDR3 length: 16 residues. CDR3 sequence: CASSLRVPPDYNEQFF. CDR3 in DNA: TGTGCCAGCTCACTCCGAGTACCGCCTGACTACAATGAGCAGTTCTTC. Drawing the rest from reference TRBV18 and TRBJ2-1, the complete variable domain is NAGVMQNPRHLVRRRGQEARLRCSPMKGHSHVYWYRQLPEEGLKFMVYLQKENIIDESGMPKERFSAEFPKEGPSILRIQQVVRGDSAAYFCASSLRVPPDYNEQFFGPGTRLTVL.

The CDR3 protein is CASRTLAGAVDTQYF. The CDR3 DNA follows: TGTGCCAGTAGAACTCTAGCGGGAGCGGTCGATACGCAGTATTTT. The chain couples TRBV19 to TRBJ2-3; 10 bases align to TRBD2. The CDR3 sequence is 15 residues long. After removal of 6 bases from V and 6 bases from J, the junction contained 9 bases not matched to a gene. The germline V gene has CDR1 LNHDA and CDR2 SQIVND (reference sequence).

This clonotype was counted once. This sequence may be a read error, since a much larger clone differs from it by one base. The chain has TRBV20-1 and TRBJ1-1, with TRBD1 as a possible D gene (5 bases). The germline V gene encodes CDR1 DFQATT and CDR2 SNEGSKA (reference sequence). CDR3 size: 12 residues. Trimming removed 5 bases from V and 4 bases from J, with 11 bases in between. CDR3 in amino acids: CSAVGVATEAFF. DNA of the CDR3: TGCAGTGCTGTGGGGGTGGCCACTGAAGCTTTCTTT.

This rearrangement joins TRBV4-2 to TRBJ1-3, with TRBD1 matching over 11 bases. The CDR3 length is 17 residues. Germline CDR1 and CDR2: LGHNA and YNFKEQ. Germline trimming cut 0 bases from V and 2 bases from J; bases unmatched to any gene: 3. The CDR3 here is CASSQDPGQGAGNTIYF. Here the CDR3 DNA reads TGTGCCAGCAGCCAAGACCCGGGACAGGGGGCTGGAAACACCATATATTTT.

The chain couples TRBV27 to TRBJ1-4; the match to TRBD1 covers 9 bases. Germline CDR1 and CDR2: MNHEY and SMNVEV (reference sequence). This CDR3 comprises 15 residues. The J segment lost 8 bases and the V segment lost 0 bases, leaving 4 bases of the junction unmatched. The DNA for the CDR3 is TGTGCCAGCAGTTTATCGGGGACAGGGTGGGAAAAACTGTTTTTT. Protein sequence: CASSLSGTGWEKLFF.

The CDR3 sequence: CASSISGDSYEQYF. The CDR3 nucleotides are TGTGCCAGTAGTATATCTGGAGACAGTTACGAGCAGTACTTC. V gene TRBV19 combines with J gene TRBJ2-7; D is perhaps TRBD1 (5 bases). V was clipped by 2 bases and J by 4 bases, with 12 bases between them. Looked up from germline, CDR1 is LNHDA and CDR2 is SQIVND (reference sequence). The CDR3 spans 14 residues.

This clonotype showed up many times. The V gene is TRBV6-1, the J gene TRBJ1-1; D is unclear. The germline V gene encodes CDR1 MNHNS and CDR2 SASEGT. Deletions cut 3 bases from V and 3 bases from J, with 14 bases between. The CDR3 sequence is 15 residues long. CDR3 nucleotides: TGTGCCAGCAGTGAGTATCGGTTCCGGGACACTGAAGCTTTCTTT. Translated, it gives CASSEYRFRDTEAFF.

This clonotype was counted between two and nine times. The chain has TRBV14 and TRBJ1-2; 12 bases line up with TRBD1. From germline, CDR1 is SGHDN and CDR2 FVKESK. The CDR3 runs 14 residues. The V and J ends lost 3 bases and 8 bases, in that order; junction bases with no gene match: 4. CDR3 coding DNA: TGTGCCAGCAGCCAGGGACAGGGGGCTCGAGGCTACACCTTC. Its protein product is CASSQGQGARGYTF.

This clonotype was seen a handful of times. It is likely a read error, because the conserved phenylalanine at the end of the CDR3 is missing. The J gene is TRBJ1-6, the V gene TRBV18; 8 positions agree with TRBD1. Trimming removed 3 bases from V and 13 bases from J; junction bases left unmatched: 2. The CDR3 runs 12 residues. Germline CDR1 reads KGHSH; CDR2 reads LQKENI. The DNA of the CDR3 is TGTGCCAGCTCACCTCAGGGGGCCCCCCTCCACCTT. This encodes CASSPQGAPLHL.

This clonotype was counted a few times. The chain carries TRBV20-1 and TRBJ2-2, with a weak D call TRBD2 (6 bases). V lost 4 bases and J lost 7, with 13 bases in between. The CDR3 spans 13 residues. Germline V gene data show CDR1 as DFQATT and CDR2 as SNEGSKA (reference sequence). The CDR3 reads CSANRLGNGELFF. The CDR3 DNA sequence: TGCAGTGCTAACCGACTAGGTAACGGGGAGCTGTTTTTT.

In its sample, this clonotype was seen a few times. The CDR3 spells CASSLVQGAEKLFF. CDR3 sequence (DNA): TGCGCCAGCAGCTTGGTCCAGGGGGCTGAAAAACTGTTTTTT. The chain has TRBV5-1 and TRBJ1-4; 8 nucleotides line up with TRBD1. From germline, CDR1 is SGHRS and CDR2 YFSETQ. V lost 0 bases to trimming and J lost 7 bases; unmatched junction nucleotides: 2. The length of the CDR3 is 14 residues.

There are many counts of this clonotype. The gene calls are TRBV12-3 or TRBV12-4 and TRBJ2-3; tentative D call: TRBD2 (5 bases). CDR3 length: 17 residues. Trimming removed 4 bases at V and 0 bases at J, with 17 bases between. CDR3 residues: CASSSGSTSASTDTQYF. CDR3 DNA sequence: TGTGCCAGCAGTTCGGGGTCTACGTCGGCTAGCACAGATACGCAGTATTTT.

This clonotype was counted many times. V gene TRBV6-5 combines with J gene TRBJ2-7; D gene unclear. The CDR3 runs 16 residues. Trimming took 0 bases from V and 4 from J, leaving 16 bases between them. In germline, CDR1 is MNHEY, CDR2 SVGAGI. The CDR3 DNA follows: TGTGCCAGCAGTTACTCGATAGCACAAATAAGTTACGAGCAGTACTTC. Translation gives CASSYSIAQISYEQYF.